This TCR beta chain was captured by sequencing in a study of cytomegalovirus exposure and HLA in healthy donors (TCRdb year 2017). Regarding the study in general: In an earlier analysis of 450 to 750 of the donors, approximately 300 Gb of sequence data and approximately 120 million unique TCR beta sequences from roughly 190 million T cells were reported. Roughly five DR-DQ haplotypes were handled as single units for association and clustering, since linkage in the cohort was strong. Of the 398 genotyped donors, about 80% fell in the genetic ancestry cluster associated with self-reported Caucasian donors. HLA typing covered class I and class II loci at four-digit resolution. A later genetic analysis took genome-wide SNP genotypes for about 55% of the 666 donors and used that subset as a discovery cohort. The study used immunosequencing to profile the T cell repertoires of 600 to 850 subjects and linked those repertoires to cytomegalovirus serostatus. The aim of the study was to test whether cataloging public T cell receptors could identify signatures of past pathogen exposure. An earlier analysis of more than 450 of the donors used high-throughput TCR beta sequencing to judge whether each TCR beta V gene segment behaved as functional or pseudogenic. Donor age, sex, ethnicity and CMV serostatus were compiled together with the repertoire data. A later analysis re-analyzed previously published TCR beta repertoires from roughly 600 donors and added high-resolution HLA genotyping to study TCR occurrence patterns. Among 300 to 450 genotyped donors of the cohort, an average of roughly 240,000 unique TCR beta nucleotide sequences were sequenced per donor, approximately 20% of them non-productive. High-throughput TCR immunosequencing, statistical association of individual TCRs with disease status, and machine learning were combined to predict cytomegalovirus infection status. About 300 gigabases of sequencing data and 80 million or so unique TCR sequences were included in an early release covering around 600 HLA-typed donors. In addition to the first cohort of hundreds of subjects, a separate validation cohort of 120 different subjects was used. Typing coverage varied by locus: about 620-630 donors for A, B, C, DRB1 and DQB1; more than 500 for DQA1; around 570 for DPA1; approximately 490 for DPB1. In the later analysis, no new phenotypic data were used to find candidate immune exposures; instead, reliance was placed on TCR beta sequences and their occurrence across donors. All discovery cohort repertoires had been generated on a single sequencing platform.

Study-wide conclusions, independent of this receptor: HLA typing was unavailable for some donors at each locus, so association tests used only the typed subset. In a later analysis, HLA-associated TCR beta chains were found to be more clonally expanded and to have lower generation probabilities than equally common non-associated chains. A later analysis found that TCR association rates varied across HLA loci, with DRB1 alleles showing the most associated TCRs and HLA-C alleles the fewest. Only TCR beta chains were sequenced in this cohort, and the absence of alpha or paired-chain data limited detectable features. Broadly in line with IMGT annotations, most TCR beta V segments showed up in productive rearrangements about 87% or about 30% of the time in an earlier analysis of approximately 600 of the donors. A further reported finding was that TCR beta sequences accurately predicted the HLA-A and HLA-B alleles for most subjects in the first cohort. The presence/absence analyses assumed that sequencing depth was roughly uniform across donors, and that assumption may not be true. A later analysis associated about 16,000 TCR beta sequences with specific HLA alleles at a false discovery rate of 0.05. In vitro tests confirmed that a few of the cytomegalovirus-associated TCR beta chains recognize cytomegalovirus antigens. Because counts were too low, 15 to 20 rarely observed V segments, including chromosome 9 orphons, were excluded from the earlier analysis of some 590 of the donors. Cytomegalovirus status was reported to be diagnosed by the classifier with high specificity and sensitivity in both the original and validation cohorts. A later analysis reported that several top co-occurrence clusters appeared linked to parvovirus B19, influenza, CMV and Epstein-Barr virus. V-gene and J-gene trimming of TCR beta chains was associated with a missense DCLRE1C variant in a later genetic analysis, and the association was replicated in an independent cohort. The authors suggested that the approach could potentially be extended to other disease states and immunological phenotypes. Most CMV-associated TCR beta chains appeared to be HLA-restricted in a later analysis, and the HLA associations seemed to be driven largely by CMV exposure. Most TCR sequences were observed very rarely across donors, whereas some public TCRs were present in many individuals. A cluster of highly shared sequence variants was judged likely to be a technical artifact of the sequencing pipeline. When HLA alleles, especially DR and DQ, strongly co-occurred, attributing TCR associations to individual alleles was difficult. A later genetic analysis reported fewer N-insertions in productive TCRs among donors in an Asian-associated ancestry cluster than the approximately 700-donor mean. Linkage disequilibrium might explain the correlated functional status among segregating V segments, but an unknown experimental factor could not be excluded. The 87-base-pair reads could not distinguish some IMGT-functional V segments, including TRBV6-2 and TRBV6-3, so those segments were excluded. In the study, 150 to 200 TCR beta chains were listed as associated with cytomegalovirus. The only immune exposure information available for the cohort was CMV serostatus.

Comments on this clone: Its antigen remains undetermined. Base qualities are not recorded, but no much larger clone differs from it by a single base.

Trimming removed 4 bases from V and 4 bases from J; the gene matches leave 8 bases unexplained. Reading from cysteine to phenylalanine, the CDR3 counts 15 amino acids. The retained sequence is limited to the CDR3, 45 bases, with the frame set at the first base. CDR1 and CDR2 (LNHDA, SQIVND) derive from the germline V gene (reference sequence). In total, over 600 healthy bone marrow donors made up the cohort. Cohort members were all nominally healthy when sampled, although unrecorded immune exposures were likely present. The donor was CMV seropositive and belonged to the group of 250 to 350 seropositive cohort members. A peripheral blood sample was provided by each donor, and peripheral blood mononuclear cells were used for TCR beta sequencing. The Qiagen DNeasy Blood Extraction Kit was used to extract genomic DNA from the blood cell samples. The receptor library was made with the immunoSEQ multiplex PCR assay. For the multiplex PCR, a mixture combining 60 forward primers for TCR Vbeta segments and 13 reverse primers for TCR Jbeta segments was used. The CDR3 region of rearranged TCR beta genes was amplified from genomic DNA by a multiplex PCR assay. On the Illumina HiSeq System, the amplified TCR beta libraries were sequenced as 87-base-pair reads. Concerning the study's data processing: A later analysis counted around 72 million unique TCR beta chains across the 690 or so repertoires, and 9 million to 14 million of these chains were shared by at least two donors. To remove PCR and sequencing errors, raw reads were error-corrected and collapsed into unique sequences using a nearest-neighbor algorithm that merged closely related sequences. Alignment of CDR3 sequences to IMGT reference sequences was used to assign V, D and J gene segments. For a sequence to be retained, at least a six-nucleotide match to both a V gene segment and a J gene segment was required. A rearrangement counted as productive if the CDR3 had no stop codons and remained in frame with V and J, and every other rearrangement counted as non-productive. CDR3 was defined by IMGT convention, running from the second conserved V-encoded cysteine to the conserved J-encoded phenylalanine. In an earlier analysis of 500 to 650 of the donors, sequences lacking an unambiguous match to a single V gene segment were excluded. An earlier analysis of a few hundred of the donors called V segments functional above 56.7% productive rearrangements and segregating when the between-donor standard deviation exceeded 5%. A statistical classification framework was developed to diagnose cytomegalovirus status using the catalog of TCR beta chain sequences. In a later analysis, V and J genes were assigned by comparing TCR nucleotide sequences against IMGT/GENE-DB human TR gene sequences. Using the TCRdist pipeline, a later analysis assigned CDR3 sequences along with most-parsimonious VDJ recombination scenarios. A later analysis defined each TCR beta chain by its CDR3 amino acid sequence plus V-gene family, and excluded reads lacking a unique V-gene family. To address suspected cross-contamination and a sequencing artifact, a later analysis removed approximately 600 highly shared, low-generation-probability nucleotide sequences. For each public chain, a later analysis derived a clonal expansion index from normalized ranks of inferred template counts within each repertoire. Generation probabilities in a later analysis came from a VDJ recombination model fitted to out-of-frame rearrangements, and those results were checked against IGoR. In a later analysis, TCR-TCR, TCR-HLA and TCR-CMV co-occurrence was scored with hypergeometric tests, and a repertoire-size bias correction was applied to TCR pairs. False discovery rates were estimated in a later analysis by permuting HLA or CMV assignments 20 times. A later analysis grouped co-occurring TCRs with DBSCAN, adding TCRdist sequence similarity when clustering within HLA-allele-positive subsets. Repertoires with fewer than 30,000 or more than 120,000 public chains were left out of co-occurrence clustering, as were about 5 repertoires with anomalous nucleotide sharing. TCRdb provides this immuneACCESS table in a form limited to in-frame rearrangements. Some clones are lacking; in checked studies, under half of them reflect an unresolved V gene, and why the rest are absent is not known. V and J calls plus clone size are reproduced from that table; the DNA served to infer D and trimming. This sample comprises 90,000 to 120,000 clones, roughly 83% of them detected only once. Approximately 3.7% of the sample lies in the top ten.

The rearranged segments are TRBV19 and TRBJ1-2; the junction holds 8 bases that match TRBD1. The TCR originated in a female donor in good health and CMV-seropositive. Material for sequencing was PBMCs. Here the CDR3 is given as CASSTSGQGGYGYTF. The nucleotides read TGTGCCAGTAGTACTAGCGGACAGGGTGGCTATGGCTACACCTTC.